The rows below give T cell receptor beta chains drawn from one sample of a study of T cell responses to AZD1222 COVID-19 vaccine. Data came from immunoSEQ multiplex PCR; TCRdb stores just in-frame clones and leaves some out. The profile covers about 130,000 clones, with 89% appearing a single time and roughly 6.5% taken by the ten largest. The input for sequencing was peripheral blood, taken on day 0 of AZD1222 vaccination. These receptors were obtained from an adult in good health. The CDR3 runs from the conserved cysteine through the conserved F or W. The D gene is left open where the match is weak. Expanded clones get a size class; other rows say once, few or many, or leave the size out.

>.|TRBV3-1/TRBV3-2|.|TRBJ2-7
CASSRSGGGEQYF
TGTGCCAGCAGCCGGAGCGGAGGGGGAGAGCAGTACTTC
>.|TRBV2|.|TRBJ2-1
CASQGSNEQFF
TGTGCCAGCCAGGGATCCAATGAGCAGTTCTTC
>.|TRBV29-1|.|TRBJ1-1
CSGQVWEEAFF
TGCAGCGGCCAGGTGTGGGAAGAAGCTTTCTTT
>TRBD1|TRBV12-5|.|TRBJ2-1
CASGITGTGVLNEQFF
TGTGCTAGTGGTATCACCGGGACAGGGGTCCTCAATGAGCAGTTCTTC
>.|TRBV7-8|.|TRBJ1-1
CASSLAARNEAFF
TGTGCCAGCAGCTTAGCCGCAAGGAACGAAGCTTTCTTT
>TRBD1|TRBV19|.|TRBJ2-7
CASSSSVGGQTYEQYF
TGTGCCAGTAGTTCTTCGGTAGGGGGACAGACCTACGAGCAGTACTTC
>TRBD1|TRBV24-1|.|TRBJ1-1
CATSDLGQGAVGTEAFF
TGTGCCACCAGTGATTTAGGGCAGGGGGCTGTAGGCACTGAAGCTTTCTTT
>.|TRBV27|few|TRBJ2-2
CASRKHRTGRDPTGELFF
TGTGCCAGCAGGAAACACCGCACAGGACGGGACCCCACCGGGGAGCTGTTTTTT
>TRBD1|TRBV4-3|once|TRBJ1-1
CASSQENWGQAEAFF
TGCGCCAGCAGCCAAGAAAACTGGGGACAGGCGGAAGCTTTCTTT
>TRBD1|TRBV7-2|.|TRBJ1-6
CASSRDRGISPLHF
TGTGCCAGCAGCCGCGACAGGGGCATTTCACCCCTCCACTTT
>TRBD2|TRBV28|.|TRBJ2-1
CASRTSSGGYYNEQFF
TGTGCCAGCAGGACTTCTAGCGGGGGATACTACAATGAGCAGTTCTTC
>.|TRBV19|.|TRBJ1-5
CASSIRGRHQPQHF
TGTGCCAGTAGTATCCGGGGCCGTCATCAGCCCCAGCATTTT
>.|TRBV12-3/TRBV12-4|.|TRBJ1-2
CASSLRANYGYTF
TGTGCCAGCAGTTTACGCGCTAACTATGGCTACACCTTC